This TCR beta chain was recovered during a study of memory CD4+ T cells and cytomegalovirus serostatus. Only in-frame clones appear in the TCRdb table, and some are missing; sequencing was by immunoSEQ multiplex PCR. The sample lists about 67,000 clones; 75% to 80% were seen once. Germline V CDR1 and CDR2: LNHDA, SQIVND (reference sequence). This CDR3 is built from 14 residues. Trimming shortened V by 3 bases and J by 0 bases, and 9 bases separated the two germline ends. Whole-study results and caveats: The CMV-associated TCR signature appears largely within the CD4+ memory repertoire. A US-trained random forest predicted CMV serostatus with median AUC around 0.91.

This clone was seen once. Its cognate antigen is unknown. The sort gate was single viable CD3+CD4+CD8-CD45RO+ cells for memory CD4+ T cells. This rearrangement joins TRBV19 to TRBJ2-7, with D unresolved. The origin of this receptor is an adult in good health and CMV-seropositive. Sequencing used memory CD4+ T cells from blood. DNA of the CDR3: TGTGCCAGTAGTATTCTACTTAACTCCTACGAGCAGTACTTC. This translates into CASSILLNSYEQYF.